The TCR beta chain under discussion was sequenced for a study of blood T cell repertoires in COVID-19. On the study more broadly: Acute-phase and convalescent COVID-19 samples originated in the United States, Italy and Spain. PBMCs, B-cell-depleted T cells, or T cells were the source of the cDNA or gDNA that made up the material.

Under the authors' procedure: How many nucleated cells were present was estimated from reference gene primer amplification. Profiling relied on immunoSEQ multiplex PCR, and the TCRdb table lists in-frame clones only, not all of them. That table supplies the V and J calls and clone size; D and trimming were determined from the DNA. Of about 140,000 clones listed, 85% to 90% were seen once; the top ten hold over 1.5%. Germline lookup yields CDR1 MDHEN and CDR2 SYDVKM. The CDR3 extends over 15 amino acids. J gave up 3 bases and V 5 bases, and 8 bases lay outside the gene matches. Source material: peripheral blood. This TCR was sampled from a woman aged 55-70 years with acute or convalescent COVID-19. The rearrangement joins TRBV28 to TRBJ1-1; 8 nucleotides match TRBD1. This CDR3 reads CASSPRQGWDTEAFF. In DNA, the CDR3 is TGTGCCAGCAGTCCCCGACAGGGGTGGGACACTGAAGCTTTCTTT.